A selection of T cell receptor beta chains follows, all from one sample in a study of T cell responses to AZD1222 COVID-19 vaccine. The assay was immunoSEQ multiplex PCR, and TCRdb's table has in-frame clones only and misses some. The sample holds around 150,000 clones, over 85% seen once. Specimen: peripheral blood, collected 28 days after the second AZD1222 dose. These TCRs come from an adult who received the AZD1222 COVID-19 vaccine. The CDR3 runs from the conserved cysteine through the conserved F or W. D genes are given only for firm matches. Some rows have no size entry. The others give once, few or many, or a class for an expanded clone.

cdr3_aa: CASSAILNTEAFF
cdr3_nt: TGCGCCAGCAGCGCGATTTTGAACACTGAAGCTTTCTTT
clone_size: few
j_call: TRBJ1-1
d_call: NA
v_call: TRBV5-1

cdr3_aa: CASSELSVENTGELFF
cdr3_nt: TGTGCCAGCAGTGAATTGTCCGTGGAGAACACCGGGGAGCTGTTTTTT
clone_size: NA
j_call: TRBJ2-2
d_call: NA
v_call: TRBV6-1

cdr3_aa: CASSGLAGGGDTQYF
cdr3_nt: TGTGCCAGCAGCGGACTAGCGGGGGGTGGGGATACGCAGTATTTT
clone_size: NA
j_call: TRBJ2-3
d_call: TRBD2
v_call: TRBV2

cdr3_aa: CASSLSLAEGREQYF
cdr3_nt: TGTGCCAGCAGCTTAAGCCTAGCGGAGGGTAGGGAGCAGTACTTC
clone_size: few
j_call: TRBJ2-7
d_call: TRBD2
v_call: TRBV7-9

cdr3_aa: CASSLEGTENTGELFF
cdr3_nt: TGTGCCAGCAGCTTGGAAGGGACAGAGAACACCGGGGAGCTGTTTTTT
clone_size: NA
j_call: TRBJ2-2
d_call: TRBD1
v_call: TRBV5-6

cdr3_aa: CASSSGGVETQYF
cdr3_nt: TGTGCCAGTAGTAGCGGGGGGGTTGAGACCCAGTACTTC
clone_size: NA
j_call: TRBJ2-5
d_call: TRBD2
v_call: TRBV19

cdr3_aa: CASSLGQGAYEQYF
cdr3_nt: TGTGCCAGCAGCTTGGGGCAGGGGGCTTACGAGCAGTACTTC
clone_size: NA
j_call: TRBJ2-7
d_call: TRBD1
v_call: TRBV5-4

cdr3_aa: CASTLGQPTDGYTF
cdr3_nt: TGTGCCAGCACCCTCGGACAGCCGACAGATGGCTACACCTTC
clone_size: NA
j_call: TRBJ1-2
d_call: NA
v_call: TRBV28

cdr3_aa: CASGSNNEQFF
cdr3_nt: TGTGCCAGCGGGAGCAACAATGAGCAGTTCTTC
clone_size: NA
j_call: TRBJ2-1
d_call: NA
v_call: TRBV28

cdr3_aa: CASRRAQVEAFF
cdr3_nt: TGTGCCAGCCGCCGCGCCCAGGTTGAAGCTTTCTTT
clone_size: NA
j_call: TRBJ1-1
d_call: NA
v_call: TRBV12-3/TRBV12-4

cdr3_aa: CASSGSHAEAFF
cdr3_nt: TGCGCCAGCAGCGGAAGTCACGCTGAAGCTTTCTTT
clone_size: once
j_call: TRBJ1-1
d_call: NA
v_call: TRBV5-1

cdr3_aa: CASSQDPHSGGHTYEQYF
cdr3_nt: TGCGCCAGCAGCCAAGATCCTCATAGCGGGGGGCATACCTACGAGCAGTACTTC
clone_size: NA
j_call: TRBJ2-7
d_call: TRBD2
v_call: TRBV4-1

cdr3_aa: CASSQMTGDQPQHF
cdr3_nt: TGCGCCAGCAGTCAAATGACAGGAGATCAGCCCCAGCATTTT
clone_size: once
j_call: TRBJ1-5
d_call: NA
v_call: TRBV10-1

cdr3_aa: CASSLPHRGSWEQYF
cdr3_nt: TGCGCCAGCAGCCTACCCCATAGAGGGTCCTGGGAGCAGTACTTC
clone_size: NA
j_call: TRBJ2-7
d_call: NA
v_call: TRBV5-1

cdr3_aa: CASSLVPRGSNTEAFF
cdr3_nt: TGCGCCAGCAGCTTGGTCCCTCGGGGGAGTAACACTGAAGCTTTCTTT
clone_size: NA
j_call: TRBJ1-1
d_call: NA
v_call: TRBV5-1

cdr3_aa: CASSLLRGSLYEQYF
cdr3_nt: TGTGCCAGCAGCTTACTTAGGGGTTCACTCTACGAGCAGTACTTC
clone_size: NA
j_call: TRBJ2-7
d_call: NA
v_call: TRBV11-2

cdr3_aa: CASSFAPEAFF
cdr3_nt: TGTGCCAGCAGCTTCGCCCCTGAAGCTTTCTTT
clone_size: NA
j_call: TRBJ1-1
d_call: NA
v_call: TRBV7-9

cdr3_aa: CASSHLSARNTIYF
cdr3_nt: TGTGCCAGCAGCCATTTGAGTGCTAGAAACACCATATATTTT
clone_size: NA
j_call: TRBJ1-3
d_call: NA
v_call: TRBV3-1/TRBV3-2

cdr3_aa: CATTGFGGTEAFF
cdr3_nt: TGTGCCACGACAGGGTTCGGTGGCACTGAAGCTTTCTTT
clone_size: NA
j_call: TRBJ1-1
d_call: TRBD1
v_call: TRBV3-1/TRBV3-2

cdr3_aa: CAIRRQGKVEQFF
cdr3_nt: TGTGCCATCAGGAGACAGGGGAAGGTCGAGCAGTTCTTC
clone_size: NA
j_call: TRBJ2-1
d_call: TRBD1
v_call: TRBV10-3

cdr3_aa: CASSFLSLAGGNNSPLHF
cdr3_nt: TGCGCCAGCAGCTTCTTAAGCTTGGCAGGGGGAAATAATTCACCCCTCCACTTT
clone_size: once
j_call: TRBJ1-6
d_call: TRBD1
v_call: TRBV5-1

cdr3_aa: CASSPRDLNEKLFF
cdr3_nt: TGCGCCAGCAGCCCGCGGGACCTTAATGAAAAACTGTTTTTT
clone_size: NA
j_call: TRBJ1-4
d_call: NA
v_call: TRBV4-1

cdr3_aa: CASSLEGGEQYF
cdr3_nt: TGTGCCAGCAGCTTAGAGGGGGGCGAGCAGTACTTC
clone_size: NA
j_call: TRBJ2-7
d_call: NA
v_call: TRBV7-9

cdr3_aa: CASRPFRGARNSNQPQHF
cdr3_nt: TGTGCCAGCAGGCCCTTTCGGGGGGCCCGGAATAGCAATCAGCCCCAGCATTTT
clone_size: NA
j_call: TRBJ1-5
d_call: NA
v_call: TRBV28

cdr3_aa: CASSYASGLEAFF
cdr3_nt: TGTGCCAGCAGTTACGCCTCCGGCCTGGAAGCTTTCTTT
clone_size: NA
j_call: TRBJ1-1
d_call: NA
v_call: TRBV6-2/TRBV6-3

cdr3_aa: CASSPGQGMGGYTF
cdr3_nt: TGTGCCAGCAGCCCCGGACAGGGTATGGGGGGCTACACCTTC
clone_size: NA
j_call: TRBJ1-2
d_call: TRBD1
v_call: TRBV28